This TCR beta chain derives from a study of beta chain features in type 1 diabetes. Broader study findings: For Type 1 diabetes patients, all four CD4+ subsets carried TCRB CDR3s that were moderately but significantly shorter.

As every portion of the isolated RNA was reverse transcribed, the sequencing read expressed TCRB transcripts. Measured with immunoSEQ multiplex PCR; TCRdb has only the in-frame clones, and not every one. The sample carries about 260,000 clones, 24% recorded once. V lost 2 bases, J lost 8 bases, and 12 bases lay in between. CDR1 SEHNR and CDR2 FQNEAQ come from the germline V gene (reference sequence). The CDR3 has 13 amino acids. About this clone itself: Its antigen is not known.

The sequenced sample was naive CD4+ T cells from blood. The TCR sequence derives from a woman aged 25-40 years with type 1 diabetes. The chain has TRBV7-9 and TRBJ1-2; the D is unclear. CDR3 DNA sequence: TGTGCCAGCAGCTTAAGCCCGGGGTACGGCTACACCTTC. It encodes CASSLSPGYGYTF.